Listed below are T cell receptor beta chains from one sample, sequenced in a study of blood T cell repertoires in COVID-19. Sequencing was performed with immunoSEQ multiplex PCR; in TCRdb, only in-frame clones are kept and a portion is missing. The sample lists about 90,000 clones; about 89% were seen once. Sequencing used peripheral blood. The receptors come from a woman between 70 and 85 years old with acute or convalescent COVID-19. The CDR3 runs from the conserved cysteine through the conserved F or W. A D gene is named only where the DNA matches it firmly. A clone size is listed for some rows: how often the clone was seen (once, few, many), or a class if it is expanded.

14	TRBV27	TRBD1	once	TRBJ2-5	TGTGCCAGCAGCCACGGACAGGGTGGGGAGACCCAGTACTTC	CASSHGQGGETQYF
14	TRBV5-6	NA	NA	TRBJ1-1	TGTGCCAGCAGCTTGAACCTGGCCTCCGCCAGGGCTTTCTTT	CASSLNLASARAFF
14	TRBV5-4	NA	NA	TRBJ2-1	TGTGCCAGCCGTCTGGGCGGGTCCTACAATGAGCAGTTCTTC	CASRLGGSYNEQFF
15	TRBV27	TRBD1	NA	TRBJ1-1	TGTGCCAGCAGTAAGCCGGGACAGGGGAACACTGAAGCTTTCTTT	CASSKPGQGNTEAFF
15	TRBV28	NA	NA	TRBJ1-3	TGTGCCAGCAGTTTTCGGGGAGTCTCTGGAAACACCATATATTTT	CASSFRGVSGNTIYF
16	TRBV6-6	TRBD1	NA	TRBJ1-5	TGTGCCAGCAGTTACTCGACCGGGACAGGGGGTCAGCCCCAGCATTTT	CASSYSTGTGGQPQHF
17	TRBV5-4	TRBD2	NA	TRBJ2-1	TGTGCCAGCAGCTTGACTAGCGGGGGGACAGGGTGGGATGAGCAGTTCTTC	CASSLTSGGTGWDEQFF
16	TRBV5-1	TRBD1	NA	TRBJ2-5	TGCGCCAGCAGCTTGGGGGGACAGGGGGTAAGAGAGACCCAGTACTTC	CASSLGGQGVRETQYF
14	TRBV28	NA	few	TRBJ1-6	TGTGCCAGCAGGTACCCAGAATATAATTCACCCCTCCACTTT	CASRYPEYNSPLHF
16	TRBV28	TRBD1	few	TRBJ2-3	TGTGCCAGCAGTACCCCCGGGACAGGGATTACAGATACGCAGTATTTT	CASSTPGTGITDTQYF
13	TRBV12-3/TRBV12-4	NA	NA	TRBJ1-2	TGTGCCAGCAGGCAGGGTGCCAACTATGGCTACACCTTC	CASRQGANYGYTF
14	TRBV7-9	TRBD2	once	TRBJ2-5	TGTGCCAGCAGGAAGCGGGGAGATCAAGAGACCCAGTACTTC	CASRKRGDQETQYF
13	TRBV6-6	TRBD1	once	TRBJ1-2	TGTGCCAGCAGTTACTCGACAGGGGGTGGCTACACCTTC	CASSYSTGGGYTF
12	TRBV19	NA	NA	TRBJ1-2	TGTGCCAGTACCCCGGACAGCTATGGCTACACCTTC	CASTPDSYGYTF
15	TRBV19	TRBD2	NA	TRBJ2-2	TGTGCCAGTAGTACCGGGACTAGCTTCGCCGGGGAGCTGTTTTTT	CASSTGTSFAGELFF
15	TRBV7-9	NA	NA	TRBJ2-5	TGTGCCAGCAGCCCGAACAGGGTTGTAGGAGAGACCCAGTACTTC	CASSPNRVVGETQYF
14	TRBV19	NA	NA	TRBJ1-5	TGTGCCAGTAGCTGGACATCCAGGCTTCCCCCCCAGCATTTT	CASSWTSRLPPQHF
14	TRBV5-1	NA	NA	TRBJ2-1	TGCGCCAGCAGCCCGGAGACTAGAAGGAATGAGCAGTTCTTC	CASSPETRRNEQFF
12	TRBV28	NA	NA	TRBJ2-7	TGTGCCAGCAGACCCCCCAGGGGCGAGCAGTACTTC	CASRPPRGEQYF
16	TRBV18	TRBD2	once	TRBJ2-3	TGTGCCAGCTCGTCCGGGACTAGCGGGATAGGAGATACGCAGTATTTT	CASSSGTSGIGDTQYF
15	TRBV19	TRBD1	once	TRBJ1-2	TGTGCCAGTAGCGATCGGACAGGGGGCTTCTATGGCTACACCTTC	CASSDRTGGFYGYTF
15	TRBV2	NA	once	TRBJ1-2	TGTGCCAGCAGCGAGGGGTTCGGTCAGGGGTATGGCTACACCTTC	CASSEGFGQGYGYTF
15	TRBV6-1	NA	NA	TRBJ2-3	TGTGCCAGCAGCGAAGGGGGGCAACGCACAGATACGCAGTATTTT	CASSEGGQRTDTQYF
15	TRBV5-5	TRBD2	NA	TRBJ2-2	TGTGCCAGCAGCATGGGGAGGGCGCGATCCGGGGAGCTGTTTTTT	CASSMGRARSGELFF
14	TRBV6-5	NA	NA	TRBJ1-4	TGTGCCAGCAGTAACCGGGACAATTCTGAAAAACTGTTTTTT	CASSNRDNSEKLFF
17	TRBV28	TRBD1	once	TRBJ2-7	TGTGCCAGCAGCCCCGGGACAGGGGGTGCCAGCTCCTACGAGCAGTACTTC	CASSPGTGGASSYEQYF
15	TRBV2	TRBD1	few	TRBJ1-2	TGTGCCAGCAGCGGCGACAGGGAAGATCACTATGGCTACACCTTC	CASSGDREDHYGYTF
16	TRBV28	NA	NA	TRBJ1-5	TGTGCCAGCAGCCCATTAGATGGCGGGGGATATCAGCCCCAGCATTTT	CASSPLDGGGYQPQHF
16	TRBV6-1	NA	NA	TRBJ1-6	TGTGCCAGCAGTGAACCCCCGAGCTCCTATAATTCACCCCTCCACTTT	CASSEPPSSYNSPLHF
14	TRBV19	TRBD2	NA	TRBJ2-7	TGTGCCAGTAGTTTGCGGGAGAAACTCTACGAGCAGTACTTC	CASSLREKLYEQYF
12	TRBV5-1	NA	NA	TRBJ1-3	TGCGCCAGCAGAGACACGGGAAACACCATATATTTT	CASRDTGNTIYF
14	TRBV15	TRBD1	NA	TRBJ2-7	TGTGCCACCAGCAGAGAGACAGGGGCCTACGAGCAGTACTTC	CATSRETGAYEQYF
15	TRBV27	NA	NA	TRBJ2-2	TGTGCCAGCAGTTTTTTACGACAGAACACCGGGGAGCTGTTTTTT	CASSFLRQNTGELFF
13	TRBV25-1	NA	NA	TRBJ1-1	TGTGCCAGCAGTGGACACCTGAACACTGAAGCTTTCTTT	CASSGHLNTEAFF
15	TRBV10-3	TRBD1	NA	TRBJ2-7	TGTGCCATCAGCCTCCCCAGGGGGAGTTCCTACGAGCAGTACTTC	CAISLPRGSSYEQYF
14	TRBV28	NA	NA	TRBJ1-6	TGTGCCAGCAGTTCAACAGGGAAGAACTCACCCCTCCACTTT	CASSSTGKNSPLHF
15	TRBV6-1	NA	NA	TRBJ2-3	TGTGCCAGCAGTGAGCTCCAGGGAACCACAGATACGCAGTATTTT	CASSELQGTTDTQYF
15	TRBV11-3	TRBD2	NA	TRBJ2-3	TGTGCCAGCAGCTTAGGGGGACTAGCTACAGATACGCAGTATTTT	CASSLGGLATDTQYF
14	TRBV27	TRBD1	NA	TRBJ2-7	TGTGCCAGCAGTTACGGGACAGCTTCCTACGAGCAGTACTTC	CASSYGTASYEQYF
14	TRBV11-2	NA	NA	TRBJ2-5	TGTGCCAGCAGCGAAGCCCCCAGGGGAGAGACCCAGTACTTC	CASSEAPRGETQYF
13	TRBV12-3/TRBV12-4	NA	NA	TRBJ1-4	TGTGCCAGCAGGCAGGGGAGTGGCGAAAAACTGTTTTTT	CASRQGSGEKLFF
14	TRBV30	NA	NA	TRBJ1-2	TGTGCCTGTATTCGAGTCTTTCATAACTATGGCTACACCTTC	CACIRVFHNYGYTF
16	TRBV25-1	TRBD2	NA	TRBJ2-3	TGTGCCAGCAGCCCTTTTGGAAGCGGGAGGGTAGATACGCAGTATTTT	CASSPFGSGRVDTQYF